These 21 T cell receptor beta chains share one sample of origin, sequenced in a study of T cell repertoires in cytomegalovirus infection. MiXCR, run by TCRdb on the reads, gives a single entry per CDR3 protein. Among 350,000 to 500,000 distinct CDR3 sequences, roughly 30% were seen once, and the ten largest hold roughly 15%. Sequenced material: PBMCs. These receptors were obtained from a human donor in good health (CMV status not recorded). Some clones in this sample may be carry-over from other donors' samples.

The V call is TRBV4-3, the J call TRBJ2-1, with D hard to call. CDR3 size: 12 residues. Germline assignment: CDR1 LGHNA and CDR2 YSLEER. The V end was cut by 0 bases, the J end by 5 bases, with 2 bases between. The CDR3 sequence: CASSQEHNEQFF. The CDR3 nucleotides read TGCGCCAGCAGCCAAGAGCACAATGAGCAGTTCTTC.

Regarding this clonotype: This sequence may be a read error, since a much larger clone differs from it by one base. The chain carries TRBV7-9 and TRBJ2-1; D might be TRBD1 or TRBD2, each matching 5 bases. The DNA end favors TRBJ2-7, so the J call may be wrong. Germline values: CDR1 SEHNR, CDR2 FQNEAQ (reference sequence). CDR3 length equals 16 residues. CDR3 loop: CASSSIGRGSYNEQYF. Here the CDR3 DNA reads TGTGCCAGCAGCTCGATAGGACGGGGCTCCTACAATGAGCAGTACTTC.

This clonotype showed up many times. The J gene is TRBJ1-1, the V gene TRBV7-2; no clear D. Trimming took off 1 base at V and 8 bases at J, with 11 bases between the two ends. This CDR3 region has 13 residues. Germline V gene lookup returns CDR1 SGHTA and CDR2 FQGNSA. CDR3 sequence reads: CASSLVAVAEAFF. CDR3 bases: TGTGCCAGCAGCTTAGTGGCCGTTGCGGAAGCTTTCTTT.

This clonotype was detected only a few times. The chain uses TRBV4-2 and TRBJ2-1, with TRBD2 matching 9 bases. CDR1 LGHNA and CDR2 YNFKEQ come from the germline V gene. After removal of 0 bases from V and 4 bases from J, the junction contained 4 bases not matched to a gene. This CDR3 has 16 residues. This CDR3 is CASSQEAGGAYNEQFF. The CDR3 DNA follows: TGTGCCAGCAGCCAAGAGGCGGGGGGGGCTTACAATGAGCAGTTCTTC.

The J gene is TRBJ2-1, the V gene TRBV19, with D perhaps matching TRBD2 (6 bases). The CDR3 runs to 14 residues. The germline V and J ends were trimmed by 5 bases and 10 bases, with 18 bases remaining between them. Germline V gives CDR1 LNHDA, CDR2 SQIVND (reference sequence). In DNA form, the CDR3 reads TGTGCCAGTAGTCTAGTAGCTCATAGCGGAGAGCAGTTCTTC. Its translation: CASSLVAHSGEQFF.

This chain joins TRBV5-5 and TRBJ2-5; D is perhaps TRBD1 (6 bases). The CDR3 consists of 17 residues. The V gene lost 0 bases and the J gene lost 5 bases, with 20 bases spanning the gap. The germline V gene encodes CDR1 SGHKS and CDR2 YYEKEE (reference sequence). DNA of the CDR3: TGTGCCAGCAGCTTGGGTAAATCCAGGGGTTGGTTGGAGACCCAGTACTTC. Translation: CASSLGKSRGWLETQYF.

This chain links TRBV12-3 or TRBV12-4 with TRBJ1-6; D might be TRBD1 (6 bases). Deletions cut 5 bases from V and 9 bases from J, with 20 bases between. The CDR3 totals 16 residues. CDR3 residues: CASSPHSGGGGSPLHF. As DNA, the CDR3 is TGTGCCAGCAGTCCACACTCGGGGGGCGGCGGTTCACCCCTCCACTTT.

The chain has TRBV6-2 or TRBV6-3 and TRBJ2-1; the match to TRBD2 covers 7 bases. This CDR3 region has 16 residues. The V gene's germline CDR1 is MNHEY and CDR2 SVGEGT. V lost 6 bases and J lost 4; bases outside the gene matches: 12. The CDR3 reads CASSPAGEIVYNEQFF. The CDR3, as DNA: TGTGCCAGCAGCCCCGCGGGGGAAATAGTGTACAATGAGCAGTTCTTC.

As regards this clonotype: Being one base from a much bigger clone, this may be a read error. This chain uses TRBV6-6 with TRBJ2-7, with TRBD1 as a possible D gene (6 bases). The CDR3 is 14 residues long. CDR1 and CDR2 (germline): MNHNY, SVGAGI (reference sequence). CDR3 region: CASSTRTATYELYF. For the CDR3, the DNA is TGTGCCAGCAGTACTCGGACAGCAACATACGAGCTGTACTTC.

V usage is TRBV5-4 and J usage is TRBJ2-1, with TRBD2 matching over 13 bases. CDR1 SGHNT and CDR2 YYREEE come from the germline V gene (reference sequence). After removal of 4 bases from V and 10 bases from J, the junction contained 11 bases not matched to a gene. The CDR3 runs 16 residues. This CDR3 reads CASSPRLAGGRDEQFF. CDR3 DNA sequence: TGTGCCAGCAGCCCCCGACTAGCGGGGGGTCGCGACGAGCAGTTCTTC.

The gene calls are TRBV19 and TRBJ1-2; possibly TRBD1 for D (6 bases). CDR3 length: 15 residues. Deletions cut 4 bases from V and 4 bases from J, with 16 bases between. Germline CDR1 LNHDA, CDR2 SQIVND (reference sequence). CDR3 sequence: CASSNGQTTSYGYTF. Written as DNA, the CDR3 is TGTGCCAGTAGTAACGGACAGACCACCTCCTATGGCTACACCTTC.

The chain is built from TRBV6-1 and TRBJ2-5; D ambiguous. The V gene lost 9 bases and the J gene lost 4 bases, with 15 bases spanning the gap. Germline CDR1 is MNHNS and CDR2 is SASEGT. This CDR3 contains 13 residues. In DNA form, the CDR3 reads TGTGCCAGTCGACTCAGGTGGGGAGAGACCCAGTACTTC. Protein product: CASRLRWGETQYF.

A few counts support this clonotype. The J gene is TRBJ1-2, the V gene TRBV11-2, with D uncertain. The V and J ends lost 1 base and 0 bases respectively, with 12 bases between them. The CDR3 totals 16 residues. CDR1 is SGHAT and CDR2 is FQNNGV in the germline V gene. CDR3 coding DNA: TGTGCCAGCAGCTTAGTGGGGAAGGGAGCTAACTATGGCTACACCTTC. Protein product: CASSLVGKGANYGYTF. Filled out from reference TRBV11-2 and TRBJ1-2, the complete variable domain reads EAGVAQSPRYKIIEKRQSVAFWCNPISGHATLYWYQQILGQGPKLLIQFQNNGVVDDSQLPKDRFSAERLKGVDSTLKIQPAKLEDSAVYLCASSLVGKGANYGYTFGSGTRLTVV.

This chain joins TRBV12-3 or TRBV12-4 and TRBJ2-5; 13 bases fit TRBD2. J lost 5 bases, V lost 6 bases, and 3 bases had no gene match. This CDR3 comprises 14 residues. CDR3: CASRGTSGVETQYF. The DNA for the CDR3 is TGTGCCAGCAGAGGGACTAGCGGGGTCGAGACCCAGTACTTC.

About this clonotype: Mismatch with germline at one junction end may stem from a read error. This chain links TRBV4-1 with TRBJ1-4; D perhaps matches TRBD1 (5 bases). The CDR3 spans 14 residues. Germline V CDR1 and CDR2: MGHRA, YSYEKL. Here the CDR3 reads CSSSQVARDEKMFF. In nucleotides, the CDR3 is TGCTCCAGCAGCCAAGTTGCCAGGGATGAAAAAATGTTTTTT.

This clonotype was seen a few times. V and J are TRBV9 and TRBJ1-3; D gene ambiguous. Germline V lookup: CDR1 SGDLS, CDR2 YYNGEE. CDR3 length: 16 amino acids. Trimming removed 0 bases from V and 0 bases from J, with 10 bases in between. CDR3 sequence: CASSVGQGRSGNTIYF. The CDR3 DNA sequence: TGTGCCAGCAGCGTAGGTCAAGGTCGCTCTGGAAACACCATATATTTT.

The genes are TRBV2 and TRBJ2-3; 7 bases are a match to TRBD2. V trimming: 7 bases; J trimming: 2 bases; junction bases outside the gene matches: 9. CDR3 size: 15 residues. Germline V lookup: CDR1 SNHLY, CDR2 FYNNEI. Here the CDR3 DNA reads TGTGCCAGCACCCGAAGCGGGGCGCTCACAGATACGCAGTATTTT. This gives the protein CASTRSGALTDTQYF.

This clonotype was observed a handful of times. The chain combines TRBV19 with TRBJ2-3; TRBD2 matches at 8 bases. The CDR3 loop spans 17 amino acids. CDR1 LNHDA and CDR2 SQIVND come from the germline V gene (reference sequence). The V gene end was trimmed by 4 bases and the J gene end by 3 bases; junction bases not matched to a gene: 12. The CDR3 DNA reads TGTGCCAGTAGTACCGACTTGGGGAGCGGGGGAACAGATACGCAGTATTTT. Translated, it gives CASSTDLGSGGTDTQYF.

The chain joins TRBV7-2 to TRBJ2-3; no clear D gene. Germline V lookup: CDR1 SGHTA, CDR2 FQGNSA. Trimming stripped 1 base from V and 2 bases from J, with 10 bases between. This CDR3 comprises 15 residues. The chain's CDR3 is CASSLVSWTTDTQYF. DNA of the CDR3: TGTGCCAGCAGCTTAGTGTCTTGGACCACAGATACGCAGTATTTT.

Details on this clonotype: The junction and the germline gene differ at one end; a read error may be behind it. For the CDR3, the DNA is TGCCCCAGCAGCCACTCGACCGGGACAGGGGAGTTCTTC. It codes for CPSSHSTGTGEFF. V gene TRBV4-1 combines with J gene TRBJ2-1, with TRBD1 identical over 10 bases. The CDR3 spans 13 residues. Germline V gene data show CDR1 as MGHRA and CDR2 as YSYEKL.

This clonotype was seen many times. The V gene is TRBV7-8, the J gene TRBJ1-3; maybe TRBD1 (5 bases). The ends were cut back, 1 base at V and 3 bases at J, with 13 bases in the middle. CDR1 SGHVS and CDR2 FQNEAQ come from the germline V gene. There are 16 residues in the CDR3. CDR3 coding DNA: TGTGCCAGCAGCTTAGATCGGCAGGGACGTGGAAACACCATATATTTT. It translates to CASSLDRQGRGNTIYF.